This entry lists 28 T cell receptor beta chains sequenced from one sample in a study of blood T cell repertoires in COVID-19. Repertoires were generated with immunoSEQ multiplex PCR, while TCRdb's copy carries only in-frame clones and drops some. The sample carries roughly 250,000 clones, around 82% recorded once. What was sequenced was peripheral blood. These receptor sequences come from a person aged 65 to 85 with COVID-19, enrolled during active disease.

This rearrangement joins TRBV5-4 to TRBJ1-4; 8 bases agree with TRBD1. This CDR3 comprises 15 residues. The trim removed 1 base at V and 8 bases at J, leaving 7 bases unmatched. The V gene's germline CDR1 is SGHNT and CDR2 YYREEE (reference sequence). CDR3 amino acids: CASSLFGTGREKLFF. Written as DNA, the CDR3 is TGTGCCAGCAGCTTGTTCGGGACAGGCCGCGAAAAACTGTTTTTT.

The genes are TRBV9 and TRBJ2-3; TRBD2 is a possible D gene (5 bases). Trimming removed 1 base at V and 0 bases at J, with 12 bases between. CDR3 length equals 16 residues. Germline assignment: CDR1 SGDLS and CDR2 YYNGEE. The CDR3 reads CASSVLLGGSTDTQYF. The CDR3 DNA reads TGTGCCAGCAGCGTACTTTTGGGCGGGAGCACAGATACGCAGTATTTT.

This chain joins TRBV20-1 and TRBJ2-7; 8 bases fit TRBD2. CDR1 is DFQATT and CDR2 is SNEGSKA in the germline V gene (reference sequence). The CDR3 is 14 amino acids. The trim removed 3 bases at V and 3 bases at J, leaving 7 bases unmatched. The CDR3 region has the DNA TGCAGTGCTAGTTCCGGGACTAGTCGCTACGAGCAGTACTTC. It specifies CSASSGTSRYEQYF.

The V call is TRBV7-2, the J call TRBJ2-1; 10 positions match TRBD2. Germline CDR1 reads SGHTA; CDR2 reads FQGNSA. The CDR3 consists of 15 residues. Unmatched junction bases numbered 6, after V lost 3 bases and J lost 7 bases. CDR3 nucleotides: TGTGCCAGCAGCTTGCAGCGGGGGGGCGGAAATGAGCAGTTCTTC. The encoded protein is CASSLQRGGGNEQFF.

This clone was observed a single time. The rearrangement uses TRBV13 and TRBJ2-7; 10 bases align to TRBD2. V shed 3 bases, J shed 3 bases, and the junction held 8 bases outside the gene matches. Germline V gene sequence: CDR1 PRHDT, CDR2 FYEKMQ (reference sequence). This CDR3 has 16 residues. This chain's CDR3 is CASSFSWTSGVYEQYF. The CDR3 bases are TGTGCCAGCAGCTTTTCATGGACTAGCGGTGTCTACGAGCAGTACTTC.

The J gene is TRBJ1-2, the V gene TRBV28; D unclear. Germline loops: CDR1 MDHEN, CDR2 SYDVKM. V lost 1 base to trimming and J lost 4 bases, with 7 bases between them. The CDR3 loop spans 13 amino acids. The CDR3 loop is CASSLYSGYGYTF. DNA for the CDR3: TGTGCCAGCAGTTTATACTCCGGCTATGGCTACACCTTC.

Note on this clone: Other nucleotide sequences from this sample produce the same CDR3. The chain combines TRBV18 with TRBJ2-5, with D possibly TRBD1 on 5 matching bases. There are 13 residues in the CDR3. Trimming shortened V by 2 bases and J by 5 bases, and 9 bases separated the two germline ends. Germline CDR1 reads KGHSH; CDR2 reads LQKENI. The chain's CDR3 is CASSPSRGETQYF. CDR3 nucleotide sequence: TGTGCCAGCTCACCATCTAGGGGTGAGACCCAGTACTTC.

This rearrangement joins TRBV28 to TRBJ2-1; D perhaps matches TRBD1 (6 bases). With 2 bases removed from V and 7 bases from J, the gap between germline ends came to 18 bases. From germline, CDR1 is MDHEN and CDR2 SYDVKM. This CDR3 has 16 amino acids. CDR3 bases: TGTGCCAGCAGTTTAAAACGGTGGGGGCGGGTAAATGAGCAGTTCTTC. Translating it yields CASSLKRWGRVNEQFF.

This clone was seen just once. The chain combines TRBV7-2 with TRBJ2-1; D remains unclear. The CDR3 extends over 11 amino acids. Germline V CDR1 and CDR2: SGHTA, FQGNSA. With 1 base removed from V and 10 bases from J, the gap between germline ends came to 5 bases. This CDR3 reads CASSLVYEQFF. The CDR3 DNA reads TGTGCCAGCAGCTTAGTCTACGAGCAGTTCTTC.

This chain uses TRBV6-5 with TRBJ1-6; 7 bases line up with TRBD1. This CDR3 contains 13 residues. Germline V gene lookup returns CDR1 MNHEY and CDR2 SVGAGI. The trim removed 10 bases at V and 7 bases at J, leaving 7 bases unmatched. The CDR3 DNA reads TGTGCCACAATGACAGGGAGGAATTCACCCCTCCACTTT. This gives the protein CATMTGRNSPLHF.

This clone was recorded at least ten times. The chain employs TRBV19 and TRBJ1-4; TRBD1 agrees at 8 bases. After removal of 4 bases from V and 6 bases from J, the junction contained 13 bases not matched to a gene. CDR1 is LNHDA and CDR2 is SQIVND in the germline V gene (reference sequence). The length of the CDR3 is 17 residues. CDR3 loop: CASSRGRTGTGDEKLFF. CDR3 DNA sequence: TGTGCCAGTAGTAGAGGCCGAACCGGGACAGGAGATGAAAAACTGTTTTTT.

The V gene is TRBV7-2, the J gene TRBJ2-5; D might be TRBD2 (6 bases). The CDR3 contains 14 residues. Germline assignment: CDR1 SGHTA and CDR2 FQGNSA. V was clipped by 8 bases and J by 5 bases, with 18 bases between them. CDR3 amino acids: CASDQIGGTETQYF. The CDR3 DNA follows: TGTGCCAGCGACCAGATAGGCGGGACCGAGACCCAGTACTTC.

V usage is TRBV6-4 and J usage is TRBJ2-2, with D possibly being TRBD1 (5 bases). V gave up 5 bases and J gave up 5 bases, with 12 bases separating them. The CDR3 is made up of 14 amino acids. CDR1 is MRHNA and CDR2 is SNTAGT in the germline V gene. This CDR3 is CASSQVQGTGELFF. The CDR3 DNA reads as TGTGCCAGCAGTCAAGTTCAGGGTACCGGGGAGCTGTTTTTT.

CDR3 DNA: TGTGCCAGCAGCCTCGGACAGGGGTCCGGGGAGCTGTTTTTT. Translation: CASSLGQGSGELFF. The chain couples TRBV3-1 (or the pseudogene TRBV3-2) to TRBJ2-2; TRBD1 matches at 9 bases. CDR1 and CDR2 from the germline V gene are LGHDT and YNNKEL (reference sequence). The CDR3 totals 14 residues. The V gene end was trimmed by 4 bases and the J gene end by 6 bases; junction bases not matched to a gene: 3.

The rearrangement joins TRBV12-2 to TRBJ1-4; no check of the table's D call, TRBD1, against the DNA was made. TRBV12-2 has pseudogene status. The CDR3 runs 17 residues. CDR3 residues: CASRLVGHSTGEEKLFF. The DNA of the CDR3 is TGTGCAAGTCGCTTAGTTGGTCACTCCACAGGGGAGGAAAAACTGTTTTTT.

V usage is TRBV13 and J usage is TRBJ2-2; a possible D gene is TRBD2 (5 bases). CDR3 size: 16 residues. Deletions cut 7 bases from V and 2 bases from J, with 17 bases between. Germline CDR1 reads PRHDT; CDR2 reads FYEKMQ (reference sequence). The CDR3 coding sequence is TGTGCCAGCACCCCCGGAGGTGGAGGAAACACCGGGGAGCTGTTTTTT. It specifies CASTPGGGGNTGELFF.

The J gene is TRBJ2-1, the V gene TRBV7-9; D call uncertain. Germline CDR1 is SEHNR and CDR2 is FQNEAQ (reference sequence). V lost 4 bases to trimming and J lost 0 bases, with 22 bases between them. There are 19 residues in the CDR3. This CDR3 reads CASSSPLESYQSSYNEQFF. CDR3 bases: TGTGCCAGCAGCTCCCCTCTTGAGAGCTACCAAAGCTCCTACAATGAGCAGTTCTTC.

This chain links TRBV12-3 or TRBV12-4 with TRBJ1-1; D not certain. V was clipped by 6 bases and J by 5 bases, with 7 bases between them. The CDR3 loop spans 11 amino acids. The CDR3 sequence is CASRAGTEAFF. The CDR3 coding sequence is TGTGCCAGCAGGGCCGGGACTGAAGCTTTCTTT.

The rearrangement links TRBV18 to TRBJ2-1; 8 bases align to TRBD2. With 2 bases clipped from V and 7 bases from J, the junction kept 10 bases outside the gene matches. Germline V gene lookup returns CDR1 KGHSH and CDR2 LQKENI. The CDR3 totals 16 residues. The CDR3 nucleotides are TGTGCCAGCTCACCAATCGCGGCCGCGGGAGGAAATGAGCAGTTCTTC. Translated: CASSPIAAAGGNEQFF.

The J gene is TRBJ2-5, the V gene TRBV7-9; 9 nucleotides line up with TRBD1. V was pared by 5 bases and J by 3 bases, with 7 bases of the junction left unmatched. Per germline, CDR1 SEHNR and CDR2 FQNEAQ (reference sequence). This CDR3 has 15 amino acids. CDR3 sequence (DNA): TGTGCCAGCAGCCAGGGACAGGGTATCGAAGAGACCCAGTACTTC. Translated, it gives CASSQGQGIEETQYF.

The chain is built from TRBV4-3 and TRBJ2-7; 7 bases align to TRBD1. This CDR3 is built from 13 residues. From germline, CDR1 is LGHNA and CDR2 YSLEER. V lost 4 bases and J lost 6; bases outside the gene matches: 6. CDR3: CASSLDWDSEQYF. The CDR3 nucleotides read TGCGCCAGCAGCCTGGACTGGGACAGCGAGCAGTACTTC.

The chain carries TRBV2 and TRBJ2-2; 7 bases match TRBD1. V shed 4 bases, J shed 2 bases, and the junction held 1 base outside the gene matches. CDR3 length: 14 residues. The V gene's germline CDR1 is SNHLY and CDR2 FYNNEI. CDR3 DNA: TGTGCCAGCAGTGGACAGGGTAACACCGGGGAGCTGTTTTTT. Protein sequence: CASSGQGNTGELFF.

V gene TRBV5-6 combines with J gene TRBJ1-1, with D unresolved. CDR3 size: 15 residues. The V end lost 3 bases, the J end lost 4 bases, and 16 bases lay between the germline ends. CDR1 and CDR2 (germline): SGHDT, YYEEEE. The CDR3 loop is CASSSEAGWRTEAFF. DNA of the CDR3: TGTGCCAGCAGCTCAGAGGCTGGGTGGCGCACTGAAGCTTTCTTT.

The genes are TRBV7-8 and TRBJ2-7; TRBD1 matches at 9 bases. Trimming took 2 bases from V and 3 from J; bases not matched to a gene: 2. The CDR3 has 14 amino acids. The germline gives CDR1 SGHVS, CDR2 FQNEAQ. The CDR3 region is CASSLRTGVYEQYF. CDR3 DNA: TGTGCCAGCAGCTTAAGGACAGGGGTCTACGAGCAGTACTTC.

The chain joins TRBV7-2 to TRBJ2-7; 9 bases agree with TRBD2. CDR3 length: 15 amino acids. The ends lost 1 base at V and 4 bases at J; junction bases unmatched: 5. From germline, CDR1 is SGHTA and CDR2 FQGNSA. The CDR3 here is CASSLGGGGVYEQYF. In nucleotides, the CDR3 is TGTGCCAGCAGCTTAGGCGGCGGGGGGGTTTACGAGCAGTACTTC.

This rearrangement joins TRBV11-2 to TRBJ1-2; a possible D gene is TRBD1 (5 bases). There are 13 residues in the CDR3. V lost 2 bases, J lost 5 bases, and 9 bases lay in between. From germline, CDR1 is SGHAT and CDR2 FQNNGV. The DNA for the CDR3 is TGTGCCAGCAGCTTATCGGCAGGGTATGGCTACACCTTC. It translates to CASSLSAGYGYTF.

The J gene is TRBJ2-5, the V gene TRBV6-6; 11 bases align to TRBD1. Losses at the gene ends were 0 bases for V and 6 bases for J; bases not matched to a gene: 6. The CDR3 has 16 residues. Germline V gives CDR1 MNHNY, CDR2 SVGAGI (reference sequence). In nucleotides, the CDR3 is TGTGCCAGCAGTTACTCGACCGGGACAGGGGGGAAGACCCAGTACTTC. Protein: CASSYSTGTGGKTQYF.

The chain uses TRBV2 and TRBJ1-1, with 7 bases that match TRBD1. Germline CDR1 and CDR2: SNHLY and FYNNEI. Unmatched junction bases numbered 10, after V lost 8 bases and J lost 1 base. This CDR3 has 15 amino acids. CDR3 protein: CASSPGQLRNTEAFF. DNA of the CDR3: TGTGCCAGCTCCCCGGGACAGTTACGGAACACTGAAGCTTTCTTT.